A selection of T cell receptor beta chains follows, all from one sample in a study of blood T cell repertoires in COVID-19. Only in-frame clones appear in the TCRdb table, and some are missing; sequencing was by immunoSEQ multiplex PCR. This table has about 350,000 clones, around nine tenths appearing once. The sample taken for sequencing was peripheral blood. The receptors here all came from a woman aged 60-75 years with COVID-19, enrolled during active disease. Each CDR3 is given with its conserved first and last residue. A D gene is named only where the DNA matches it firmly. Clone size is stated in some rows and not others, as once, few, many or a class when expanded.

clone size	D gene	V gene	J gene	CDR3 DNA	CDR3 protein
NA	TRBD1	TRBV2	TRBJ1-6	TGTGCCAGCAGTGCCCGACAGGGGGCCGCTTCACCCCTCCACTTT	CASSARQGAASPLHF
NA	TRBD2	TRBV18	TRBJ2-3	TGTGCCAGCTCCCCAGGCAGCGGGGGGCTGGATACGCAGTATTTT	CASSPGSGGLDTQYF
NA	TRBD2	TRBV2	TRBJ2-3	TGTGCCAGCGGGAACCCTAGCGGTCGCACAGATACGCAGTATTTT	CASGNPSGRTDTQYF
NA	NA	TRBV5-4	TRBJ1-2	TGTGCCAGCAGCGGGTCTGGAGGTATAATCGGCTACACCTTC	CASSGSGGIIGYTF
NA	TRBD1	TRBV30	TRBJ1-5	TGTGCCTGGAGTAGGGGACAGGGACCCAATCAGCCCCAGCATTTT	CAWSRGQGPNQPQHF
NA	TRBD1	TRBV16	TRBJ1-2	TGTGCCAGCAGCCAATCGACAGGGGGCCGAGGCTACACCTTC	CASSQSTGGRGYTF
NA	TRBD1	TRBV9	TRBJ1-2	TGTGCCAGCAGCGTAGGACATGGACAGGCACCAGGGTGGGGCTACACCTTC	CASSVGHGQAPGWGYTF
NA	NA	TRBV28	TRBJ1-1	TGTGCCAGCAGACTCAGACCCCCAGGCACTGAAGCTTTCTTT	CASRLRPPGTEAFF
NA	TRBD1	TRBV19	TRBJ1-2	TGTGCCAGTTTTACCGGGACAGCGGAAGGGCCCTATGGCTACACCTTC	CASFTGTAEGPYGYTF
NA	NA	TRBV5-4	TRBJ1-2	TGTGCCAGCAGCGTGGACAGCTATGGCTACACCTTC	CASSVDSYGYTF
NA	NA	TRBV18	TRBJ1-2	TGTGCCAGCTCACCAGAGGGACTGAAGTCGGGTGGCTACACCTTC	CASSPEGLKSGGYTF
NA	TRBD1	TRBV5-6	TRBJ1-2	TGTGCCAGCAGCTTATTCAAGGGGGCGACTTATGGCTACACCTTC	CASSLFKGATYGYTF
NA	NA	TRBV7-9	TRBJ1-1	TGTGCCAGCACGCGCCAAGGGGCCTTTTTCGAAGCTTTCTTT	CASTRQGAFFEAFF
NA	TRBD1	TRBV7-8	TRBJ1-6	TGTGCCAGCAGCGCACCCACAGGGGTCAATTCACCCCTCCACTTT	CASSAPTGVNSPLHF
NA	TRBD2	TRBV3-1/TRBV3-2	TRBJ2-3	TGTGCCAGCAGCCCATGGACTAGCGGGGGCACAGATACGCAGTATTTT	CASSPWTSGGTDTQYF
NA	NA	TRBV19	TRBJ2-5	TGTGCCAGTAGCCCAGGAGGGGTGCAGGAGACCCAGTACTTC	CASSPGGVQETQYF
NA	NA	TRBV6-5	TRBJ2-3	TGTGCCAGCAGCGCACTGCCAGATACGCAGTATTTT	CASSALPDTQYF
few	NA	TRBV18	TRBJ1-4	TGTGCCAGCCGGGTTGCAACTAATGAAAAACTGTTTTTT	CASRVATNEKLFF
NA	NA	TRBV5-4	TRBJ2-3	TGTGCCAGCAGCCCTGTTGCGGGGGCGAGCACAGATACGCAGTATTTT	CASSPVAGASTDTQYF
NA	TRBD2	TRBV10-3	TRBJ2-3	TGTGCCATCAGTGAAAGCGGGGGGGCTTATACGCAGTATTTT	CAISESGGAYTQYF
NA	NA	TRBV7-9	TRBJ2-7	TGTGCCAGCAGCTTAGATACCTACGAGCAGTACTTC	CASSLDTYEQYF
NA	NA	TRBV5-1	TRBJ2-2	TGCGCCAGCAGCTTCGAGCTCGGGGAGCTGTTTTTT	CASSFELGELFF
NA	TRBD2	TRBV9	TRBJ2-5	TGTGCCAGCAGCGTAGTGGCGGGGGGCCCAGGGGAGACCCAGTACTTC	CASSVVAGGPGETQYF
NA	TRBD2	TRBV9	TRBJ2-2	TGTGCCAGCAGCCCCAGCCTGCTAGCGGGGGCGAACACCGGGGAGCTGTTTTTT	CASSPSLLAGANTGELFF
NA	NA	TRBV7-2	TRBJ1-4	TGTGCCAGCAGCTTGACAGGAAGAACAACTAATGAAAAACTGTTTTTT	CASSLTGRTTNEKLFF